A selection of T cell receptor beta chains follows, all from one sample in a study of cytomegalovirus exposure and HLA in healthy donors. Assay: immunoSEQ multiplex PCR; the TCRdb copy retains only in-frame clones and omits some. The sample consists of roughly 130,000 clones, 80% of them appearing once. The sample taken for sequencing was PBMCs. All receptors come from a man in his forties in good health and CMV-seronegative. CDR3s include the opening cysteine and the closing phenylalanine or tryptophan. The D gene is left open where the match is weak. Expanded clones are given a class, and other clones once, few, many or no size at all.

D,J,size,V,DNA,CDR3
.,TRBJ2-7,.,TRBV5-1,TGCGCCAGCAGCTTGGTCGTTGCCGGGGACTACGAGCAGTACTTC,CASSLVVAGDYEQYF
.,TRBJ2-5,.,TRBV9,TGTGCCAGCAGCCCGGGGGGCGAAGAGACCCAGTACTTC,CASSPGGEETQYF
TRBD1,TRBJ1-1,.,TRBV19,TGTGCCAGTAGATCGGGACAGGGCGGCATGAACACTGAAGCTTTCTTT,CASRSGQGGMNTEAFF
.,TRBJ2-7,.,TRBV7-3,TGTGCCAGCAGCCCCAGGGGTCACTCCTACGAGCAGTACTTC,CASSPRGHSYEQYF
TRBD2,TRBJ2-2,.,TRBV11-2,TGTGCCAGCAGCCCCGGGACTAGCGTGACCGGGGAGCTGTTTTTT,CASSPGTSVTGELFF
.,TRBJ1-6,.,TRBV28,TGTGCCAGCAGTTTATCGCAGGGGAGCAATTCACCCCTCCACTTT,CASSLSQGSNSPLHF
.,TRBJ1-1,.,TRBV19,TGTGCCAGTAGTAGAACAGGTTCAGCTGAAGCTTTCTTT,CASSRTGSAEAFF
TRBD2,TRBJ2-1,.,TRBV9,TGTGCCAGCAGCGTAGGAGATAGCGGGAGTTGGGATGAGCAGTTCTTC,CASSVGDSGSWDEQFF
TRBD1,TRBJ2-7,.,TRBV5-1,TGCGCCAGCAGCAACCAGGACAGGGGGCAAAACGAGCAGTACTTC,CASSNQDRGQNEQYF
.,TRBJ2-2,.,TRBV15,TGTGCCACCAGCAGAGAAGGGAGGAACACCGGGGAGCTGTTTTTT,CATSREGRNTGELFF
TRBD2,TRBJ2-1,once,TRBV7-3,TGTGCCAGCAGCCCATCTAGCGGGAGGAAACAGTTCTTC,CASSPSSGRKQFF
TRBD1,TRBJ1-5,.,TRBV5-3,TGTGCCAGAAGCCCACCCGGGACAGGGGAACAGCCCCAGCATTTT,CARSPPGTGEQPQHF
TRBD1,TRBJ1-1,.,TRBV19,TGTGCCAGTAGTACGACAGGGTTTAGCACTGAAGCTTTCTTT,CASSTTGFSTEAFF
TRBD1,TRBJ1-5,once,TRBV2,TGTGCCAGCAGTGGACAGGGTAGCAATCAGCCCCAGCATTTT,CASSGQGSNQPQHF
TRBD2,TRBJ2-7,.,TRBV29-1,TGCAGCGTTGAAGGTCTCGGGGGGTACGAGCAGTACTTC,CSVEGLGGYEQYF
TRBD2,TRBJ2-1,.,TRBV7-2,TGTGCCAGCGATGGGACTAGCGGGAGGGCCGGGTCCTACAATGAGCAGTTCTTC,CASDGTSGRAGSYNEQFF
TRBD1,TRBJ2-7,.,TRBV5-5,TGTGCCAGCAGCCCGACAGGGATCTCCTACGAGCAGTACTTC,CASSPTGISYEQYF
TRBD1,TRBJ1-1,.,TRBV28,TGTGCCAGCAGTAACAGGGGGATTATTACTGAAGCTTTCTTT,CASSNRGIITEAFF
.,TRBJ2-1,once,TRBV6-1,TGTGCCAGCAGTGAATGGCAGGGGGGTTACAATGAGCAGTTCTTC,CASSEWQGGYNEQFF
.,TRBJ1-1,.,TRBV2,TGTGCCAGCAGTGACCCCAGTTACACTGAAGCTTTCTTT,CASSDPSYTEAFF
TRBD2,TRBJ2-1,.,TRBV9,TGTGCCAGCAGCGGACGACTAGCCCCTGGGGGCTACAATGAGCAGTTCTTC,CASSGRLAPGGYNEQFF
TRBD1,TRBJ2-7,.,TRBV6-5,TGTGCCAGCAGTTACCAGACAGGGGGTCAGTACGAGCAGTACTTC,CASSYQTGGQYEQYF
.,TRBJ2-7,.,TRBV6-1,TGTGCCAGCAGTGTTTACAGGGACTCCTACGAGCAGTACTTC,CASSVYRDSYEQYF
.,TRBJ1-1,once,TRBV7-9,TGTGCCAGCAGCTTAACAGCGAACACTGAAGCTTTCTTT,CASSLTANTEAFF
.,TRBJ2-7,.,TRBV5-4,TGTGCCAGCAGCTTGGGTGGTCGGACAGCCTACGAGCAGTACTTC,CASSLGGRTAYEQYF
.,TRBJ2-5,.,TRBV2,TGTGCCAGCAGTGAGGGGGGAGAGACCCAGTACTTC,CASSEGGETQYF
.,TRBJ2-2,.,TRBV25-1,TGTGCCAGCAGTGTGGAGGGCGCGAACACCGGGGAGCTGTTTTTT,CASSVEGANTGELFF
TRBD1,TRBJ1-6,.,TRBV5-1,TGCGCCAGCAGCCAGGGACAGAGCTCCTATAATTCACCCCTCCACTTT,CASSQGQSSYNSPLHF
.,TRBJ1-5,medium-sized,TRBV5-6,TGTGCCAGCAGCTTGGCCAGAGGGAGTGGCAATCAGCCCCAGCATTTT,CASSLARGSGNQPQHF
TRBD1,TRBJ1-4,.,TRBV28,TGTGCCAGCAGCCCCCCGGGACAGGGGAATGAAAAACTGTTTTTT,CASSPPGQGNEKLFF
TRBD2,TRBJ2-1,.,TRBV28,TGTGCCAGCAGTTCTGCCAGCGGGAGGTCCTACAATGAGCAGTTCTTC,CASSSASGRSYNEQFF
.,TRBJ2-2,.,TRBV21-1,TGTGCCAGCAGCTCCGGGGACAGGGGAGGTCGCACCGGGGAGCTGTTTTTT,CASSSGDRGGRTGELFF
TRBD1,TRBJ1-1,.,TRBV5-1,TGCGCCAGCAGCTCGACGGTGGGGACAGGAAACACTGAAGCTTTCTTT,CASSSTVGTGNTEAFF
.,TRBJ2-7,.,TRBV28,TGTGCCAGCGAAGGGGAGGCCCCCTACGAGCAGTACTTC,CASEGEAPYEQYF
TRBD1,TRBJ1-1,few,TRBV6-5,TGTGCCAGCAGTTATGGGACAGGGGAAGCTTTCTTT,CASSYGTGEAFF
.,TRBJ2-7,.,TRBV27,TGTGCCAGCAGTTTACGACAGGAAGCCGCCTACGAGCAGTACTTC,CASSLRQEAAYEQYF
.,TRBJ1-2,.,TRBV4-1,TGCGCCAGCAGCCAAGAGACGACAGGCCTCTATGGCTACACCTTC,CASSQETTGLYGYTF
TRBD2,TRBJ2-1,.,TRBV7-8,TGTGCCAGCAGCTGGACAAGCGGGGGCCGCGCCTACAATGAGCAGTTCTTC,CASSWTSGGRAYNEQFF
TRBD1,TRBJ2-1,.,TRBV9,TGTGCCAGCAGCGTAGATCAGGGGGCGATCTACAATGAGCAGTTCTTC,CASSVDQGAIYNEQFF
.,TRBJ1-2,.,TRBV7-8,TGTGCCAGCAGCTTAGGCGGGGGAGAGGGCTATGGCTACACCTTC,CASSLGGGEGYGYTF
.,TRBJ2-1,.,TRBV2,TGTGCCAGCAGTGTTGGTAGTTCCTACAATGAGCAGTTCTTC,CASSVGSSYNEQFF
.,TRBJ2-1,.,TRBV27,TGTGCCAGCAGTTTCGGGAGTGGGGGGGAGCAGTTCTTC,CASSFGSGGEQFF
TRBD2,TRBJ2-1,.,TRBV5-4,TGTGCCAGCAGCCAGGACAGCGGGAGTCACAATGAGCAGTTCTTC,CASSQDSGSHNEQFF
TRBD1,TRBJ1-5,.,TRBV6-1,TGTGCCAGCACCCTACAGGGGGAAGGCCAGCCCCAGCATTTT,CASTLQGEGQPQHF
TRBD1,TRBJ2-5,.,TRBV5-1,TGCGCCAGCAGCTCCACAGGGGGAACTAAAGAGACCCAGTACTTC,CASSSTGGTKETQYF
.,TRBJ2-7,.,TRBV30,TGTGCGGTGGGGGGGCCCCTCATTGCGGAGCAGTACTTC,CAVGGPLIAEQYF
.,TRBJ2-3,.,TRBV5-6,TGTGCCAGCAGCTTGGGGCGCAGGGTATGGGGTGATACGCAGTATTTT,CASSLGRRVWGDTQYF
.,TRBJ1-1,.,TRBV2,TGTGCCAGCAGTGGACAGCCTAACACTGAAGCTTTCTTT,CASSGQPNTEAFF
.,TRBJ1-5,.,TRBV30,TGTGCCTGGAGTGTAGGCGGACACATTAGCAATCAGCCCCAGCATTTT,CAWSVGGHISNQPQHF
TRBD2,TRBJ2-7,.,TRBV5-4,TGTGCCAGCAGCTTGGGATTCGGACTAGCTGGTGAGCAGTACTTC,CASSLGFGLAGEQYF
TRBD1,TRBJ2-1,.,TRBV6-6,TGTGCCAGCAGCTTTGGGACAGGTAACAGGGGGGAGCAGTTCTTC,CASSFGTGNRGEQFF
TRBD1,TRBJ1-2,.,TRBV28,TGTGCCAGCAGCATTGGACAGGGATATGGCTACACCTTC,CASSIGQGYGYTF
.,TRBJ1-6,.,TRBV25-1,TGTGCCAGCAGTGACTCCCTCCGTAATTCACCCCTCCACTTT,CASSDSLRNSPLHF
TRBD2,TRBJ2-7,.,TRBV6-1,TGTGCCAGCAGTGTACAGCGGGGTCCCTACGAGCAGTACTTC,CASSVQRGPYEQYF
TRBD1,TRBJ1-2,.,TRBV4-1,TGCGCCAGCAGCCCCCTCGGGACAGGACCTCGTGGCTACACCTTC,CASSPLGTGPRGYTF
TRBD1,TRBJ1-2,.,TRBV2,TGTGCCAGCAGGGGCCCGAGGATTGGACAGGGATCGGATGGCTACACCTTC,CASRGPRIGQGSDGYTF
TRBD1,TRBJ1-2,.,TRBV13,TGTGCCAGCAGCTTAGGGGACAGGGGCTATGGCTACACCTTC,CASSLGDRGYGYTF